This is a list of T cell receptor beta chains from one sample in a study of coeliac disease. TCRdb's table, derived via immunoSEQ multiplex PCR, lists solely in-frame clones and lacks some. The data contain over 1,200 clones, 60% to 80% of them seen just once; the ten biggest clones take up about 28%. The sequenced material came from intraepithelial lymphocytes from the gut. These receptors originate from a woman between 50 and 59 years old with celiac disease on a gluten-free diet. Both conserved end residues are part of each CDR3. The D gene is left open where the match is weak. Clone size is given for some rows only: seen once, a few or many times, or a class if the clone is expanded.

cdr3_nt | cdr3_aa | j_call | d_call | clone_size | v_call
TGTGCCACCAACTTTGGGACAGGGGAAGGTGTGCCAAGTGAGACCCAGTACTTC | CATNFGTGEGVPSETQYF | TRBJ2-5 | TRBD1 | - | TRBV15
TGCGCCAGCAGCTCGAAGACTAGCGGAGAGACCCAGTACTTC | CASSSKTSGETQYF | TRBJ2-5 | TRBD2 | - | TRBV5-1
TGTGCCCGACCTACCCCCCCCGGGGAGCAGTACTTC | CARPTPPGEQYF | TRBJ2-7 | - | - | TRBV9
TGTGCCAGCAGCTTGTACAGAGCCTCTGGGGCCAACGTCCTGACTTTC | CASSLYRASGANVLTF | TRBJ2-6 | - | - | TRBV7-9
TGTGCCAGCAGCCCATTTGGACAGGGAACGCAGTATTTT | CASSPFGQGTQYF | TRBJ2-3 | TRBD1 | - | TRBV9
TGTGCCAGCAGGGCCAGGGAGGCCTACAATGAGCAGTTCTTC | CASRAREAYNEQFF | TRBJ2-1 | - | - | TRBV2
TGTGCCAGTAGTATCCCGGGACAGGGGTATATGCAGCCCCAGCATTTT | CASSIPGQGYMQPQHF | TRBJ1-5 | TRBD1 | - | TRBV19
TGTGCCAGCACAGATCCGGGGGGCGTTAATGGCTACACCTTC | CASTDPGGVNGYTF | TRBJ1-2 | - | - | TRBV28
TGTGCCAGTAGTTCATACAGGGGTCACAGGGAGCTGTTTTTT | CASSSYRGHRELFF | TRBJ2-2 | TRBD1 | - | TRBV19
TGTGCCAGCCTCCCCGCGGGCCGAAACTACAATGAGCAGTTCTTC | CASLPAGRNYNEQFF | TRBJ2-1 | - | - | TRBV28
TGTGCCAGTTCCGAGGACAGAATTGCCTACGAGCAGTACTTC | CASSEDRIAYEQYF | TRBJ2-7 | - | large | TRBV19
TGTGCCAGCACCCCCCTGGGACAGGGGGACCATCAGCCCCAGCATTTT | CASTPLGQGDHQPQHF | TRBJ1-5 | TRBD1 | - | TRBV27
TGTGCCAGCAGCTTCCTCAACACCGGGGAGCTGTTTTTT | CASSFLNTGELFF | TRBJ2-2 | - | - | TRBV7-2
TGTGCCAGCAGCTTCTTTCCGGGTGCTCATTCACCCCTCCACTTT | CASSFFPGAHSPLHF | TRBJ1-6 | - | - | TRBV5-4
TGTGCCAGCAGCTTTGGGGGTAGGGGGTACCAAGAGACCCAGTACTTC | CASSFGGRGYQETQYF | TRBJ2-5 | - | once | TRBV7-9
TGTGCCAGCAGCTGGGACAGGGAGGTGCTGTTTTTT | CASSWDREVLFF | TRBJ2-2 | TRBD1 | - | TRBV7-2
TGTGCCAGCAGCCAGGGCCTTTGGCGGGGCCCTAGCACAGATACGCAGTATTTT | CASSQGLWRGPSTDTQYF | TRBJ2-3 | - | - | TRBV4-2
TGTGCCAGAAGCTTCAAGCGGGGGGCGTCATACGAGCAGTACTTC | CARSFKRGASYEQYF | TRBJ2-7 | TRBD2 | few | TRBV5-3
TGTGCCAGCAGCCGAATCGAGCGGGGGGCGGCCTACGAGCAGTACTTC | CASSRIERGAAYEQYF | TRBJ2-7 | TRBD2 | - | TRBV11-2
TGCAGCGCGGGATTATGGGGGCACGAGCAGTACTTC | CSAGLWGHEQYF | TRBJ2-7 | - | - | TRBV29-1
TGCGCCAGCAGCCCGCTGTTATGGGGGCGGGGCACAGATACGCAGTATTTT | CASSPLLWGRGTDTQYF | TRBJ2-3 | - | few | TRBV4-3
TGTGCCAGCAGCACTTCTACTAGCCTAGCCACCGGGGAGCTGTTTTTT | CASSTSTSLATGELFF | TRBJ2-2 | - | - | TRBV5-4
TGTGCCAGCACAACGGGACTAGCGGGGAGCCAAGAGACCCAGTACTTC | CASTTGLAGSQETQYF | TRBJ2-5 | TRBD2 | - | TRBV28
TGTGCCAGCAGCTTAGGGACAAACTATGGCTACACCTTC | CASSLGTNYGYTF | TRBJ1-2 | - | - | TRBV7-8
TGTGCCACCAGCAGAGCGGTGCAAGCTAATGAAAAACTGTTTTTT | CATSRAVQANEKLFF | TRBJ1-4 | - | - | TRBV15
TGTGCCAGCAGTTACGGGGTAGGGAGAGGTGAAAAACTGTTTTTT | CASSYGVGRGEKLFF | TRBJ1-4 | - | - | TRBV6-9
TGTGCCTGGAGTAGACAGCTCAATCAGCCCCAGCATTTT | CAWSRQLNQPQHF | TRBJ1-5 | - | - | TRBV30
TGTGCCAGCAGCTTGGGGCCTAGCACAGATACGCAGTATTTT | CASSLGPSTDTQYF | TRBJ2-3 | - | once | TRBV5-8
TGTGCCTTCGCACAGGGTGAAGCTTTCTTT | CAFAQGEAFF | TRBJ1-1 | - | - | TRBV27